Presented here are 19 T cell receptor beta chains from one specimen sequenced in a study of T cells after yellow fever vaccination (dated by TCRdb to between 2019 and 2020). The receptor library was made with 5' RACE. Instrument on record: Illumina HiSeq 2500. The public reads were reprocessed in TCRdb via fastp at Q25 and MiXCR, keeping in-frame beta chains. Rows are combined by CDR3 protein, so each entry shows the most common genes and DNA. A total of tens of thousands of distinct CDR3 sequences appear in this sample, 7.5% to 8% of them only once. The ten most abundant clones make up about 40% of the sample. This specimen's treatment or condition label, per the study, means: live attenuated yellow fever vaccine strain. Sample: CD8+ T cells sorted from PBMCs, taken on the day of the yellow fever booster vaccination. These receptors were collected from a man aged 25 to 40 who received the YFV17D yellow fever vaccine.

This clonotype was seen a few times. This rearrangement joins TRBV4-3 to TRBJ2-7; no reliable D call. Trimming pared 1 base from V and 1 base from J, leaving 8 bases between. The CDR3 spans 14 residues. CDR1 and CDR2 from the germline V gene are LGHNA and YSLEER. CDR3 sequence (DNA): TGCGCCAGCAGCCAAGGAGCACCATCCTACGAGCAGTACTTC. Its translation is CASSQGAPSYEQYF.

The chain links TRBV20-1 to TRBJ1-1; the D gene is possibly TRBD1 (5 bases). Germline V lookup: CDR1 DFQATT, CDR2 SNEGSKA (reference sequence). V was cut by 5 bases and J by 0 bases, with 16 bases left in between. This CDR3 has 15 residues. This CDR3 reads CSARDVDSMNTEAFF. The CDR3 region has the DNA TGCAGTGCTCGGGACGTAGACAGCATGAACACTGAAGCTTTCTTT.

The chain carries TRBV6-1 and TRBJ2-7; 7 bases line up with TRBD2. Per the germline V gene, CDR1 is MNHNS and CDR2 is SASEGT. J gave up 2 bases and V 6 bases, and 7 bases lay outside the gene matches. This CDR3 is built from 14 residues. CDR3 bases: TGTGCCAGCAGGTTGGCGGGAGAGGCCTACGAGCAGTACTTC. Its translation is CASRLAGEAYEQYF.

V is TRBV21-1 and J is TRBJ1-1; the table calls TRBD1, which could not be checked here. TRBV21-1 is described as a pseudogene. The CDR3 spans 18 residues. CDR3 nucleotide sequence: TGTGCCAGCAGCAACCGGGACAGGGGGCGGTTGGGGAACACTGAAGCTTTCTTT. Its protein is CASSNRDRGRLGNTEAFF.

The CDR3 DNA reads TGCAGTGCTAACGTACTAGCGGGAGGCGACGAGCAGTACTTC. It translates to CSANVLAGGDEQYF. V and J are TRBV20-1 and TRBJ2-7; 12 bases match TRBD2. The CDR3 contains 14 residues. J was trimmed by 5 bases and V by 4 bases; bases with no gene match: 6. Germline V lookup: CDR1 DFQATT, CDR2 SNEGSKA (reference sequence).

J is TRBJ2-7 and V is TRBV7-9, with D uncertain. Germline values: CDR1 SEHNR, CDR2 FQNEAQ (reference sequence). This CDR3 comprises 12 residues. Deletions cut 7 bases from V and 5 bases from J, with 12 bases between. In DNA, the CDR3 is TGTGCCAGCACCGCCTTTCTTGACGAGCAGTACTTC. Its protein is CASTAFLDEQYF.

V usage is TRBV11-2 and J usage is TRBJ2-3, with 8 bases aligning to TRBD2. V lost 5 bases, J lost 4 bases, and 17 bases stayed unmatched. The length of the CDR3 is 18 residues. Germline V lookup: CDR1 SGHAT, CDR2 FQNNGV. CDR3 loop: CASSDDSSGLSPPDTQYF. The CDR3 DNA reads as TGTGCCAGCAGCGACGACTCTAGCGGGCTATCCCCCCCAGATACGCAGTATTTT.

This chain uses TRBV29-1 with TRBJ2-7; 7 bases line up with TRBD2. CDR1 and CDR2 from the germline V gene are SQVTM and ANQGSEA. V shed 4 bases and J 0 bases; nucleotides not matched to a gene: 6. The CDR3 runs 14 residues. CDR3 in amino acids: CSVGGGSFSYEQYF. The CDR3 DNA follows: TGCAGCGTTGGGGGGGGGTCCTTCTCCTACGAGCAGTACTTC.

The chain has TRBV20-1 and TRBJ2-4; TRBD1 might be the D (6 bases). Trimming took 6 bases from V and 2 from J, leaving 14 bases between them. The CDR3 runs to 14 residues. Germline CDR1 and CDR2: DFQATT and SNEGSKA (reference sequence). CDR3 amino acids: CSALPGQSKNIQYF. Here the CDR3 DNA reads TGCAGTGCCCTCCCCGGACAGTCCAAAAACATTCAGTACTTC.

As regards this clonotype: A much larger clonotype is one base distant, so this may be a read error. This chain joins TRBV7-9 and TRBJ2-2; a weak D match, TRBD2 (6 bases). This CDR3 is built from 16 residues. Per the germline V gene, CDR1 is SEHNR and CDR2 is FQNEAQ (reference sequence). The CDR3 DNA follows: TGTGCCAGCAGCCAGGACTATTTCGCGAACACCGGGGAGATGTTTTTT. Translation: CASSQDYFANTGEMFF.

This clonotype was found many times. The V and J genes are TRBV27 and TRBJ2-3; a weak D match, TRBD2 (6 bases). V was clipped by 0 bases and J by 5 bases, with 12 bases between them. From germline, CDR1 is MNHEY and CDR2 SMNVEV (reference sequence). The CDR3 is 15 residues long. CDR3 coding DNA: TGTGCCAGCAGTTTATCCGGGGGAGGAATAGATACGCAGTATTTT. Its translation: CASSLSGGGIDTQYF.

This clonotype has ten or more counts. This chain joins TRBV20-1 and TRBJ2-7, with a weak D call TRBD2 (6 bases). This CDR3 has 13 residues. Trimming cost V 5 bases and J 3 bases, with 14 bases left between them. Per the germline V gene, CDR1 is DFQATT and CDR2 is SNEGSKA (reference sequence). CDR3 nucleotide sequence: TGCAGTGCTCCGACTAGGCTTTACTACGAGCAGTACTTC. It is translated as CSAPTRLYYEQYF.

This clonotype showed up just a few times. The chain combines TRBV15 with TRBJ1-5; D not resolved. CDR3 length: 13 amino acids. Trimming removed 5 bases from V and 2 bases from J, with 7 bases in between. Looked up from germline, CDR1 is LNHNV and CDR2 is YYDKDF (reference sequence). As DNA, the CDR3 is TGTGCCACCAGCCCGACCGGCAATCAGCCCCAGCATTTT. Its translation: CATSPTGNQPQHF.

The V call is TRBV4-3, the J call TRBJ2-7; 9 nucleotides match TRBD1. Germline trimming cut 0 bases from V and 5 bases from J; bases unmatched to any gene: 5. This CDR3 contains 15 residues. CDR1 and CDR2 (germline): LGHNA, YSLEER. CDR3 in DNA: TGCGCCAGCAGCCAAGATGGGACAGGGTACGACGAGCAGTACTTC. Translating gives CASSQDGTGYDEQYF.

This clonotype was counted only a few times. The chain has TRBV20-1 and TRBJ2-1; D may be TRBD2 (5 bases). V lost 3 bases, J lost 7 bases, and 13 bases lay in between. The CDR3 totals 13 residues. Germline CDR1 and CDR2: DFQATT and SNEGSKA (reference sequence). CDR3 sequence reads: CSASTLSENEQFF. The DNA for the CDR3 is TGCAGTGCTAGTACCCTTAGCGAAAATGAGCAGTTCTTC.

This clonotype was recorded at least ten times. The chain carries TRBV7-8 and TRBJ1-6; D remains unclear. This CDR3 comprises 14 residues. V was shortened by 4 bases and J by 6 bases, with 10 bases between the two germline ends. CDR1 is SGHVS, CDR2 FQNEAQ, per germline. The chain's CDR3 is CASSSGRVNSPLHF. The CDR3 nucleotides read TGTGCCAGCAGCTCCGGCAGAGTTAATTCACCCCTCCACTTT.

This clonotype was counted only a few times. The V gene is TRBV11-2, the J gene TRBJ2-1; no definite D call. This CDR3 spans 16 amino acids. From germline, CDR1 is SGHAT and CDR2 FQNNGV. V lost 3 bases and J lost 3, with 15 bases in between. CDR3 sequence (DNA): TGTGCCAGCAGCTTCTCCAGAGACCCCTTCTACAATGAGCAGTTCTTC. Translated, it gives CASSFSRDPFYNEQFF.

This clonotype has ten or more counts. V and J are TRBV29-1 and TRBJ2-7, with D perhaps TRBD2 (6 bases). V lost 3 bases and J lost 0, with 12 bases in between. The CDR3 spans 14 residues. The germline V gene has CDR1 SQVTM and CDR2 ANQGSEA. The CDR3 nucleotides read TGCAGCGTTGACCCCGGGACTGGCTCCTACGAGCAGTACTTC. This codes for CSVDPGTGSYEQYF.

The chain joins TRBV29-1 to TRBJ2-3; D ambiguous. The germline V gene encodes CDR1 SQVTM and CDR2 ANQGSEA. The CDR3 runs to 12 residues. V was shortened by 2 bases and J by 7 bases, with 10 bases between the two germline ends. This chain's CDR3 is CSVERDLNTQYF. DNA for the CDR3: TGCAGCGTTGAAAGGGATCTAAATACGCAGTATTTT.